This T cell receptor beta chain was sequenced during a study of cytomegalovirus exposure and HLA in healthy donors. Overall study findings and caveats: The listing of 150 or so TCR beta chains classed them as cytomegalovirus-associated. Reports described diagnosis of cytomegalovirus status by the classifier as highly specific and sensitive.

V lost 0 bases and J 5 bases, leaving 14 bases between the germline ends. The CDR3 covers 15 residues. CDR1 and CDR2 from the germline V gene are LNHDA and SQIVND (reference sequence). As regards this clone: What it binds is unknown.

The protocol was immunoSEQ multiplex PCR, while the TCRdb copy is restricted to in-frame clones and leaves out a portion. Counted here are nearly 200,000 clones, 80% to 90% occurring once; the ten biggest clones make up around an eighth. This receptor was taken from a woman between 25 and 40 years old in good health and CMV-seropositive. This chain joins TRBV19 and TRBJ2-7; D is perhaps TRBD2 (5 bases). The sample taken for sequencing was PBMCs. The CDR3, as DNA: TGTGCCAGTAGTATAGATTCGCGGGCAGTTGACGAGCAGTACTTC. Residues: CASSIDSRAVDEQYF.